The 31 T cell receptor beta chains in this list originate from one sample, sequenced in a study of control samples from healthy donors and cancer patients. Sequenced by immunoSEQ multiplex PCR; TCRdb stores in-frame clones only, minus some. The repertoire has 150,000 to 200,000 clones, about 90% of them found once; the top ten carry 1.7%. Sequencing was done on a sample of blood. The source is a young man in good health.

This clone was detected only once. This chain uses TRBV7-2 with TRBJ2-2; unclear D gene. This CDR3 is built from 16 residues. V lost 1 base and J lost 1, with 10 bases in between. Germline V lookup: CDR1 SGHTA, CDR2 FQGNSA. CDR3 region: CASSLGRLKNTGELFF. The CDR3 DNA reads TGTGCCAGCAGCTTAGGTCGCCTGAAGAACACCGGGGAGCTGTTTTTT.

The chain joins TRBV28 to TRBJ1-1; D is uncertain. CDR1 is MDHEN, CDR2 SYDVKM, per germline. V gave up 6 bases and J gave up 2 bases, with 16 bases separating them. The CDR3 consists of 15 residues. The CDR3: CASSRDWTVNTEAFF. CDR3 coding DNA: TGTGCCAGCAGCCGGGATTGGACGGTTAACACTGAAGCTTTCTTT.

V usage is TRBV15 and J usage is TRBJ2-7; no firm D call. Germline V gene data show CDR1 as LNHNV and CDR2 as YYDKDF (reference sequence). CDR3 size: 14 residues. V shed 1 base and J shed 2 bases, with 9 bases lying between them. In nucleotides, the CDR3 is TGTGCCACCAGCAGAGCTACACCGCCCTACGAGCAGTACTTC. Translating it yields CATSRATPPYEQYF.

The rearrangement links TRBV4-3 to TRBJ1-3; D may be TRBD1 (5 bases). V was pared by 1 base and J by 3 bases, with 13 bases between. The CDR3 runs to 16 residues. Germline loops: CDR1 LGHNA, CDR2 YSLEER. This chain's CDR3 is CASSQGFGGSGNTIYF. The DNA of the CDR3 is TGCGCCAGCAGCCAAGGATTCGGGGGAAGTGGAAACACCATATATTTT.

CDR3 nucleotide sequence: TGCGCCAGCAGCAAAGGACAGGGCGCGTACGAGCAGTACTTC. Amino acids: CASSKGQGAYEQYF. The chain combines TRBV5-1 with TRBJ2-7; TRBD1 matches 8 bases. From germline, CDR1 is SGHRS and CDR2 YFSETQ. CDR3 length equals 14 residues. With 4 bases clipped from V and 4 bases from J, the junction kept 7 bases outside the gene matches.

This sequence joins TRBV30 and TRBJ2-2; possibly TRBD2 for D (7 bases). Germline CDR1 GTSNPN, CDR2 SVGIG (reference sequence). This CDR3 comprises 14 residues. V lost 3 bases and J lost 2, with 10 bases in between. The CDR3 region has the DNA TGTGCCTGGAGGAGGGGGGGTAACACCGGGGAGCTGTTTTTT. Translating it yields CAWRRGGNTGELFF.

CDR3: CASSPRQGPPDGYTF. For the CDR3, the DNA is TGTGCCAGCTCCCCCAGACAGGGACCACCGGATGGCTACACCTTC. The J gene is TRBJ1-2, the V gene TRBV18, with 7 positions matching TRBD1. J lost 6 bases, V lost 6 bases, and 13 bases had no gene match. CDR1 KGHSH and CDR2 LQKENI come from the germline V gene. The CDR3 covers 15 residues.

This chain links TRBV28 with TRBJ1-4, with D hard to call. This CDR3 contains 14 residues. The V gene lost 6 bases and the J gene lost 5 bases, with 13 bases spanning the gap. Per the germline V gene, CDR1 is MDHEN and CDR2 is SYDVKM. This chain's CDR3 is CASSQSLENEKLFF. CDR3 sequence (DNA): TGTGCCAGCAGCCAGAGTCTAGAGAATGAAAAACTGTTTTTT. Together with reference TRBV28 and TRBJ1-4, the CDR3 gives the full variable domain: DVKVTQSSRYLVKRTGEKVFLECVQDMDHENMFWYRQDPGLGLRLIYFSYDVKMKEKGDIPEGYSVSREKKERFSLILESASTNQTSMYLCASSQSLENEKLFFGSGTQLSVL.

This clone was detected only a few times. The chain joins TRBV2 to TRBJ1-1; weak D call: TRBD1 (6 bases). The germline V gene has CDR1 SNHLY and CDR2 FYNNEI. V was trimmed by 6 bases and J by 2 bases, leaving 19 bases between them. CDR3 size: 16 residues. CDR3 residues: CASRKEGQGRNTEAFF. The CDR3 nucleotides are TGTGCCAGCAGAAAAGAGGGCCAGGGGCGAAACACTGAAGCTTTCTTT.

The rearrangement uses TRBV5-1 and TRBJ1-1; perhaps TRBD1 as D (5 bases). CDR3 length: 15 residues. The V end lost 4 bases, the J end lost 2 bases, and 15 bases lay between the germline ends. CDR1 is SGHRS, CDR2 YFSETQ, per germline. The CDR3 DNA follows: TGCGCCAGCAGCCCCCCCGGGGGACGAAACACTGAAGCTTTCTTT. It codes for CASSPPGGRNTEAFF.

The chain couples TRBV28 to TRBJ2-3; D unresolved. Germline values: CDR1 MDHEN, CDR2 SYDVKM. This CDR3 comprises 14 residues. Trimming took 6 bases from V and 6 from J, leaving 16 bases between them. CDR3 bases: TGTGCCAGCAGATCCCCAGGTCCCGGTGATACGCAGTATTTT. Its protein is CASRSPGPGDTQYF.

V is TRBV6-2 or TRBV6-3 and J is TRBJ1-1, with D possibly TRBD1 on 5 matching bases. The V and J ends lost 5 bases and 6 bases respectively, with 16 bases between them. This CDR3 is built from 14 residues. Germline V gene sequence: CDR1 MNHEY, CDR2 SVGEGT. The CDR3 sequence is CASSPLMTAAEAFF. CDR3 DNA sequence: TGTGCCAGCAGTCCCTTGATGACAGCCGCTGAAGCTTTCTTT.

The CDR3 spells CASSRGASYNEQFF. In DNA form, the CDR3 reads TGTGCCAGCAGTAGGGGGGCCTCCTACAATGAGCAGTTCTTC. This chain uses TRBV2 with TRBJ2-1, with D perhaps matching TRBD1 or TRBD2 (6 bases each). CDR1 SNHLY and CDR2 FYNNEI come from the germline V gene. V lost 5 bases to trimming and J lost 0 bases, with 8 bases between them. This CDR3 spans 14 amino acids.

The chain carries TRBV6-1 and TRBJ1-1; D remains ambiguous. This CDR3 is built from 15 residues. From germline, CDR1 is MNHNS and CDR2 SASEGT. V was shortened by 1 base and J by 0 bases, with 9 bases between the two germline ends. Here the CDR3 DNA reads TGTGCCAGCAGTGAAGAACTACGCCTGAACACTGAAGCTTTCTTT. Translating gives CASSEELRLNTEAFF.

The gene calls are TRBV19 and TRBJ1-1, with D possibly being TRBD1 (5 bases). The CDR3 length is 11 residues. From germline, CDR1 is LNHDA and CDR2 SQIVND (reference sequence). V was pared by 5 bases and J by 5 bases, with 6 bases between. CDR3 in amino acids: CASSGGTEAFF. The CDR3 DNA reads as TGTGCCAGTAGTGGGGGGACTGAAGCTTTCTTT.

The rearrangement uses TRBV15 and TRBJ1-3, with D maybe TRBD1 (6 bases). CDR1 is LNHNV, CDR2 YYDKDF, per germline (reference sequence). V was trimmed by 3 bases and J by 1 base, leaving 10 bases between them. The CDR3 sequence is 15 residues long. The CDR3 spells CATSRFGQSGNTIYF. CDR3 sequence (DNA): TGTGCCACCAGCAGGTTTGGACAGTCTGGAAACACCATATATTTT.

The chain employs TRBV24-1 and TRBJ1-2; 7 nucleotides agree with TRBD1. Germline trimming cut 0 bases from V and 8 bases from J; bases unmatched to any gene: 5. Germline CDR1 is KGHDR and CDR2 is SFDVKD. The CDR3 runs to 14 residues. Here the CDR3 reads CATSDLQGQSGYTF. As DNA, the CDR3 is TGTGCCACCAGTGATTTGCAGGGACAGAGCGGCTACACCTTC.

This chain connects TRBV27 to TRBJ2-7, with 10 nucleotides matching TRBD2. The CDR3 loop spans 14 amino acids. The germline gives CDR1 MNHEY, CDR2 SMNVEV (reference sequence). After removal of 6 bases from V and 0 bases from J, the junction contained 2 bases not matched to a gene. As DNA, the CDR3 is TGTGCCAGCAGCCGACTAGCGGGCTCCTACGAGCAGTACTTC. Translation gives CASSRLAGSYEQYF.

The chain is built from TRBV24-1 and TRBJ2-5; D possibly corresponds to TRBD1 (5 bases). The CDR3 spans 18 residues. The V and J ends lost 3 bases and 0 bases respectively, with 19 bases between them. Germline V gene data show CDR1 as KGHDR and CDR2 as SFDVKD. CDR3 in DNA: TGTGCCACCAGTGATGCCAGGGCCGGACCCCCTTACCAAGAGACCCAGTACTTC. This translates into CATSDARAGPPYQETQYF.

The rearrangement uses TRBV5-4 and TRBJ2-1, with 11 bases lining up with TRBD2. The V gene end was trimmed by 0 bases and the J gene end by 5 bases; junction bases not matched to a gene: 4. From germline, CDR1 is SGHNT and CDR2 YYREEE (reference sequence). The CDR3 loop spans 16 amino acids. This chain's CDR3 is CASSLDLAGGHNEQFF. CDR3 coding DNA: TGTGCCAGCAGCTTGGATTTAGCGGGGGGGCACAATGAGCAGTTCTTC.

J is TRBJ2-3 and V is TRBV25-1, with 10 positions matching TRBD2. With V trimmed by 4 bases and J by 6 bases, 7 bases remained unmatched. Germline CDR1 reads MGHDK; CDR2 reads SYGVNS. CDR3 length: 15 amino acids. The CDR3 loop is CASSASGGRGDTQYF. The CDR3 bases are TGTGCCAGCAGTGCTAGCGGGGGACGGGGGGATACGCAGTATTTT.

The chain couples TRBV5-6 to TRBJ1-6; TRBD1 matches at 9 bases. J was trimmed by 4 bases and V by 4 bases; bases with no gene match: 6. The CDR3 runs to 16 residues. Germline V CDR1 and CDR2: SGHDT, YYEEEE. The CDR3 DNA is TGTGCCAGCAGCCCGACAGGGGGTGGTTATAATTCACCCCTCCACTTT. Protein product: CASSPTGGGYNSPLHF.

This chain uses TRBV6-2 or TRBV6-3 with TRBJ1-2; a possible D gene is TRBD1 (6 bases). V was shortened by 6 bases and J by 8 bases, with 19 bases between the two germline ends. Germline loops: CDR1 MNHEY, CDR2 SVGEGT. The CDR3 length is 14 residues. The CDR3 here is CASSLRGRGSGYTF. The CDR3 bases are TGTGCCAGCAGCTTAAGGGGCAGGGGCAGCGGCTACACCTTC.

The chain employs TRBV2 and TRBJ1-1; no clear D. The CDR3 extends over 12 amino acids. The V end was cut by 4 bases, the J end by 0 bases, with 3 bases between. Per germline, CDR1 SNHLY and CDR2 FYNNEI. The CDR3 protein is CASSGMNTEAFF. The DNA of the CDR3 is TGTGCCAGCAGTGGAATGAACACTGAAGCTTTCTTT. The variable domain in full, completed from reference TRBV2 and TRBJ1-1, reads EPEVTQTPSHQVTQMGQEVILRCVPISNHLYFYWYRQILGQKVEFLVSFYNNEISEKSEIFDDQFSVERPDGSNFTLKIRSTKLEDSAMYFCASSGMNTEAFFGQGTRLTVV.

The chain recombines TRBV19 with TRBJ2-2, with D possibly being TRBD2 (6 bases). Trimming left V 9 bases short and J 7 bases short, with 9 bases between. This CDR3 comprises 11 residues. The germline V gene has CDR1 LNHDA and CDR2 SQIVND (reference sequence). CDR3 residues: CASWRGGELFF. In nucleotides, the CDR3 is TGTGCCAGCTGGAGGGGCGGGGAGCTGTTTTTT.

The chain employs TRBV9 and TRBJ1-1; 7 bases agree with TRBD1. The CDR3 totals 13 residues. V lost 5 bases and J lost 5; bases outside the gene matches: 6. Germline V CDR1 and CDR2: SGDLS, YYNGEE. CDR3 nucleotides: TGTGCCAGCAGTAAAGGGACAGCAACTGAAGCTTTCTTT. Translation gives CASSKGTATEAFF.

The chain carries TRBV28 and TRBJ2-2; D is undetermined. V was clipped by 5 bases and J by 5 bases, with 12 bases between them. Germline-derived CDR1 and CDR2 are MDHEN and SYDVKM. The CDR3 has 14 amino acids. The DNA of the CDR3 is TGTGCCAGCAGTCCCCTCATTATTACCGGGGAGCTGTTTTTT. Its protein product is CASSPLIITGELFF.

The gene calls are TRBV5-1 and TRBJ1-4; 11 bases are shared with TRBD1. Germline-derived CDR1 and CDR2 are SGHRS and YFSETQ. J was trimmed by 7 bases and V by 0 bases; bases with no gene match: 2. This CDR3 has 15 residues. The CDR3: CASSLGTGGGEKLFF. In DNA, the CDR3 is TGCGCCAGCAGCTTGGGGACAGGGGGCGGTGAAAAACTGTTTTTT.

On this clone itself: The sample holds other DNA sequences that translate to the same CDR3. J is TRBJ2-5 and V is TRBV19; 8 bases fit TRBD1. Germline V lookup: CDR1 LNHDA, CDR2 SQIVND (reference sequence). The CDR3 consists of 14 residues. V trimming: 4 bases; J trimming: 5 bases; junction bases outside the gene matches: 6. The chain's CDR3 is CASSTGGGGETQYF. CDR3 sequence (DNA): TGTGCCAGTAGTACAGGGGGCGGCGGGGAGACCCAGTACTTC. The variable domain in full, completed from reference TRBV19 and TRBJ2-5, reads DGGITQSPKYLFRKEGQNVTLSCEQNLNHDAMYWYRQDPGQGLRLIYYSQIVNDFQKGDIAEGYSVSREKKESFPLTVTSAQKNPTAFYLCASSTGGGGETQYFGPGTRLLVL.

The CDR3 DNA follows: TGTGCCAGTAGTACCGGCAGGGGAGGGACTGAAGCTTTCTTT. As protein: CASSTGRGGTEAFF. V is TRBV19 and J is TRBJ1-1; possible D gene TRBD1, 6 bases. V gave up 4 bases and J gave up 5 bases, with 14 bases separating them. Germline-derived CDR1 and CDR2 are LNHDA and SQIVND (reference sequence). The CDR3 consists of 14 residues.

The genes are TRBV5-1 and TRBJ2-1, with 8 bases aligning to TRBD2. Germline CDR1 and CDR2: SGHRS and YFSETQ. The J segment lost 2 bases and the V segment lost 4 bases, leaving 5 bases of the junction unmatched. This CDR3 has 15 residues. The CDR3 loop reads CASSQGGGPYNEQFF. CDR3 DNA sequence: TGCGCCAGCAGCCAAGGCGGGGGGCCCTACAATGAGCAGTTCTTC.